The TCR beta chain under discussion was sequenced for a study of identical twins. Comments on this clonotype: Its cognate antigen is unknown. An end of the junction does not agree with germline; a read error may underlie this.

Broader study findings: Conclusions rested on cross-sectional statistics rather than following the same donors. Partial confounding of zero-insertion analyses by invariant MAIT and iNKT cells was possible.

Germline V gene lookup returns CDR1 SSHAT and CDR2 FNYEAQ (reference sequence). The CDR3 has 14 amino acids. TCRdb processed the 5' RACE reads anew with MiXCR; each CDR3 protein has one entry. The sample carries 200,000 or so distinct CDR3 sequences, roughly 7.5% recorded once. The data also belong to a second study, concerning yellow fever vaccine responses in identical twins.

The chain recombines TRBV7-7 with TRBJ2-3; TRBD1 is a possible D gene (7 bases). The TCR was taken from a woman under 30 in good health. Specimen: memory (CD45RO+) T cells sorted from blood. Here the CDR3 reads CASSGGTVSDTQYF. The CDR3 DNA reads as TGTGCTAGCAGCGGAGGGACAGTTTCAGATACGCAGTATTTT. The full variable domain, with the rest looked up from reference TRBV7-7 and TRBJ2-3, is GAGVSQSPRYKVTKRGQDVTLRCDPISSHATLYWYQQALGQGPEFLTYFNYEAQPDKSGLPSDRFSAERPEGSISTLTIQRTEQRDSAMYRCASSGGTVSDTQYFGPGTRLTVL.